This T cell receptor beta chain was sequenced in a study of Graves' ophthalmopathy and Graves' hyperthyroidism (dated by TCRdb to the late 2010s). Concerning the study at large: Peripheral blood was collected at initial diagnosis, before any treatment. An independent validation cohort comprised 18 hyperthyroidism patients and around 16 patients who later progressed from hyperthyroidism to ophthalmopathy. After sampling, hyperthyroidism patients received methimazole starting at 30 mg daily, and ophthalmopathy patients received high-dose intravenous methylprednisolone. A discovery set of 100 patients (43 ophthalmopathy, about 58 stable hyperthyroidism) was enrolled to explore V-J signatures distinguishing ophthalmopathy from hyperthyroidism. The study used TCR beta repertoire signatures to distinguish Graves' ophthalmopathy from Graves' hyperthyroidism and to predict progression to ophthalmopathy. In total, 120 to 150 blood samples were TCR-sequenced: 43 ophthalmopathy, under 85 hyperthyroidism and approximately 17 hyperthyroidism-to-ophthalmopathy patients. In over five hyperthyroidism patients, the T-cell repertoires found in thyroid tissue were compared with those found in blood. Paper-wide results and their limitations: Most expanded thyroid clonotypes with a frequency above 0.001 also appeared in blood, which suggests that blood repertoires may reflect the immune response in the thyroid. In cross-validation, the 13-signature model distinguished ophthalmopathy from stable hyperthyroidism with nearly 90% sensitivity and almost 83% specificity, and in the test set the corresponding values were roughly 80% and 76%. No statistical method was used to set the sample size in advance, and the investigators knew which group each participant was assigned to. In validation, the model predicted ophthalmopathy progression with 70.59% sensitivity and 72.22% specificity; some 13 predicted patients were CT-confirmed with GO in a median of around 6.5 months.

Ophthalmopathy patients were characterized by moderately to severely active disease, a Clinical Activity Score of at least 3, a NOSPECS grade of at least 4, and a disease duration under 3 months. Patients with other autoimmune diseases, uncontrolled infections, pregnancy or lactation were excluded from the study. Clinical symptoms, serum thyroxine, TRAb, thyroid ultrasound and orbital computed tomography were used for diagnosis. PBMCs were isolated from 7.5 to 10 ml of fresh peripheral blood by Ficoll-Paque density gradient centrifugation. Trizol reagent was used to extract the total RNA, and its quality was then checked on an Agilent 2100 Bioanalyzer. The CDR3 runs 16 residues from the cysteine to the phenylalanine. The kept DNA is CDR3 alone, 48 bases in frame from the first base. Germline trimming amounts to 2 bases on V and 5 bases on J, with 4 as the count of junction bases outside the gene matches. Per the germline V gene, SGHTA is the CDR1 and FQGNSA is the CDR2.

For repertoire sequencing, TCR beta CDR3 regions were amplified from RNA transcripts. HTBI primers and the Qiagen OneStep RT-PCR kit were used in a first-round RT-PCR, which was followed by a second-round multiplex PCR, size selection and purification. Libraries were sequenced on an Illumina HiSeq2000 using paired-end 100 bp reads. In the paper's pipeline: SOAPnuke was used for read processing, and reads with adapters, uncalled bases, a mean Phred below 15, or no exact constant-primer or identifier match were discarded. COPE v1.2.5 was used to merge high-quality paired reads. Each unique nucleotide sequence was defined as a clonotype, and clonotypes were aligned to IMGT TRB V, D and J references with MiTCR v1.1. Only V-J combinations with frequency above 0.0001 were analysed, covering about 99% of repertoires. For each V-J combination, a TCR clonal expansion and chaos score was defined as F50 clonal expansion divided by the chaos observed in the TCRdist matrix. Welch's t-statistics and random forest were used to reduce the features to 10 to 15 V-J combinations, which were then used as input to a naive Bayes classifier. The Morisita-Horn index was used to measure how similar the thyroid and blood repertoires were. Using fastp at Q25 and MiXCR, TCRdb reprocessed the public reads and kept productive beta chains. Rows are unified per CDR3 protein, each entry keeping the most common DNA and genes. These V and J calls rely on TCRdb rather than the paper's analysis. Across this sample there are around 600,000 distinct CDR3 sequences, with under 50% seen only once. Jointly, the top ten make up roughly 3.5% of the sample.

A remark on this clonotype: This clone's antigen is unknown. Within one base of it there is no much larger clone, and no base qualities were kept.

The sequence joins TRBV7-2 to TRBJ1-6; the central 9 bases match TRBD1. The sequenced sample was peripheral blood. The receptor was isolated from an adult man with Graves' ophthalmopathy. The nucleotide sequence reads as follows: TGTGCCAGCAGCTTAAGTGACAGGGGGGATAATTCACCCCTCCACTTT. This translates into CASSLSDRGDNSPLHF.